The 16 T cell receptor beta chains listed next were all sequenced from one sample in a study of beta chain features in type 1 diabetes. Study conclusions and caveats: Among all four CD4+ subsets, Type 1 diabetes patients had TCRB CDR3s that were moderately but significantly shorter.

Expressed TCRB transcripts were sequenced because the isolated RNA had all been reverse transcribed beforehand. Sequenced by immunoSEQ multiplex PCR; TCRdb stores in-frame clones only, minus some. The table records about 120,000 clones, approximately 16% of them present only once. No antigens are known for them. The material sequenced was central memory CD4+ T cells from blood. The receptors stem from a man under 40 with type 1 diabetes.

In this sample, this clone turned up a few times. This chain connects TRBV7-9 to TRBJ1-6, with D uncertain. The CDR3 covers 15 residues. Germline-derived CDR1 and CDR2 are SEHNR and FQNEAQ (reference sequence). V was clipped by 0 bases and J by 10 bases, with 13 bases between them. The CDR3 protein is CASSLALGLDSPLHF. CDR3 bases: TGTGCCAGCAGCTTAGCGCTGGGATTAGACTCACCCCTCCACTTT.

The J gene is TRBJ2-7, the V gene TRBV27; 9 nucleotides agree with TRBD2. The germline V gene has CDR1 MNHEY and CDR2 SMNVEV (reference sequence). V shed 8 bases and J 1 base; nucleotides not matched to a gene: 6. The CDR3 is 14 residues long. CDR3 sequence (DNA): TGTGCCAGCGCCGGGACTAGCTCATCCTACGAGCAGTACTTC. The encoded protein is CASAGTSSSYEQYF.

This clone was observed a few times. This sequence joins TRBV5-4 and TRBJ1-1; 8 positions agree with TRBD1. V shed 3 bases and J 4 bases; nucleotides not matched to a gene: 8. Germline assignment: CDR1 SGHNT and CDR2 YYREEE (reference sequence). The CDR3 consists of 15 residues. The DNA of the CDR3 is TGTGCCAGCAGCTCGACGGACAGGGCCGGCACTGAAGCTTTCTTT. Its protein is CASSSTDRAGTEAFF.

V gene TRBV4-2 combines with J gene TRBJ1-2; unclear D gene. The CDR3 is made up of 12 amino acids. CDR1 and CDR2 (germline): LGHNA, YNFKEQ. Deletions cut 8 bases from V and 4 bases from J, with 11 bases between. CDR3: CASEGRSYGYTF. CDR3 sequence (DNA): TGTGCCAGCGAGGGTCGTTCCTATGGCTACACCTTC.

The chain carries TRBV4-1 and TRBJ1-2, with D possibly being TRBD1 (6 bases). This CDR3 region has 15 residues. Trimming removed 2 bases from V and 5 bases from J, with 15 bases in between. Germline CDR1 reads MGHRA; CDR2 reads YSYEKL. The CDR3: CASSQLGTTGYGYTF. The DNA for the CDR3 is TGCGCCAGCAGCCAACTTGGGACAACGGGATATGGCTACACCTTC.

The rearrangement uses TRBV7-2 and TRBJ2-5; D remains ambiguous. CDR3 length equals 16 residues. Trimming shortened V by 5 bases and J by 5 bases, and 21 bases separated the two germline ends. CDR1 is SGHTA, CDR2 FQGNSA, per germline. CDR3: CASSQVSSRSLETQYF. The CDR3 DNA reads as TGTGCCAGCAGCCAAGTTTCCAGTAGGAGTTTGGAGACCCAGTACTTC.

This clone was seen a handful of times. The rearrangement joins TRBV14 to TRBJ1-4; a weak D match, TRBD1 (5 bases). This CDR3 has 18 amino acids. V shed 0 bases and J shed 8 bases, with 22 bases lying between them. The germline V gene encodes CDR1 SGHDN and CDR2 FVKESK. The CDR3 sequence is CASSQDIWENSGIEKLFF. DNA for the CDR3: TGTGCCAGCAGCCAAGATATTTGGGAGAACTCAGGGATCGAAAAACTGTTTTTT. The full variable domain, its missing parts supplied by reference TRBV14 and TRBJ1-4, is EAGVTQFPSHSVIEKGQTVTLRCDPISGHDNLYWYRRVMGKEIKFLLHFVKESKQDESGMPNNRFLAERTGGTYSTLKVQPAELEDSGVYFCASSQDIWENSGIEKLFFGSGTQLSVL.

About this clone: A much bigger clone sits one base away, suggesting this may be a read error. The chain couples TRBV5-8 to TRBJ2-5; D is unclear. V shed 2 bases and J shed 1 base, with 0 bases lying between them. Per the germline V gene, CDR1 is SGHTS and CDR2 is YDEGEE. The CDR3 has 11 residues. CDR3 residues: CASSFQETQYF. CDR3 bases: TGTGCCAGCAGCTTCCAAGAGACCCAGTACTTC.

There are a few counts of this clone. V is TRBV7-9 and J is TRBJ1-2, with TRBD1 matching 7 bases. J was trimmed by 4 bases and V by 4 bases; bases with no gene match: 6. The CDR3 is made up of 14 amino acids. Germline V gives CDR1 SEHNR, CDR2 FQNEAQ (reference sequence). The chain's CDR3 is CASSYQGDGYGYTF. In nucleotides, the CDR3 is TGTGCCAGCAGCTACCAGGGGGATGGCTATGGCTACACCTTC.

A few counts support this clone. The rearrangement uses TRBV5-6 and TRBJ1-6; unclear D gene. Per germline, CDR1 SGHDT and CDR2 YYEEEE. V lost 4 bases to trimming and J lost 10 bases, with 15 bases between them. The CDR3 sequence is 14 residues long. CDR3 region: CASSLSTTESPLHF. The CDR3, as DNA: TGTGCCAGCAGCCTCTCCACTACGGAATCACCCCTCCACTTT.

This clone was seen a few times. The CDR3 sequence: CATFDRPGPQHF. For the CDR3, the DNA is TGTGCCACCTTCGACAGACCTGGGCCCCAGCATTTT. The V gene is TRBV28, the J gene TRBJ1-5, with a weak D call TRBD1 (5 bases). CDR1 and CDR2 (germline): MDHEN, SYDVKM. CDR3 length equals 12 residues. V was shortened by 10 bases and J by 9 bases, with 16 bases between the two germline ends.

This clone has more than one count but fewer than ten. The chain couples TRBV5-1 to TRBJ2-7, with a tentative D call TRBD1 (6 bases). The germline V gene has CDR1 SGHRS and CDR2 YFSETQ. Trimming pared 4 bases from V and 2 bases from J, leaving 19 bases between. There are 16 residues in the CDR3. The CDR3 loop reads CASSQQPPDRAYEQYF. The CDR3 DNA reads TGCGCCAGCAGCCAACAACCCCCGGACAGAGCCTACGAGCAGTACTTC.

The CDR3 sequence: CAWSLDNGNYGYTF. The DNA of the CDR3 is TGTGCCTGGAGTTTGGACAACGGCAACTATGGCTACACCTTC. The chain uses TRBV30 and TRBJ1-2, with a possible D match to TRBD1 (5 bases). V was pared by 2 bases and J by 2 bases, with 12 bases between. The CDR3 runs 14 residues. Germline CDR1 GTSNPN, CDR2 SVGIG (reference sequence).

The V call is TRBV5-1, the J call TRBJ2-2, with D uncertain. Germline V gene data show CDR1 as SGHRS and CDR2 as YFSETQ. The CDR3 runs to 15 residues. V was clipped by 4 bases and J by 3 bases, with 13 bases between them. The CDR3 DNA is TGCGCCAGCAGCGCAGTCCGGGTCGACACCGGGGAGCTGTTTTTT. This encodes CASSAVRVDTGELFF.

This clone has only a few counts. This chain links TRBV5-1 with TRBJ2-7; D assignment may be TRBD1 or TRBD2 (5 bases each). CDR3 length equals 13 residues. In germline, CDR1 is SGHRS, CDR2 YFSETQ. Trimming cost V 3 bases and J 6 bases, with 13 bases left between them. This chain's CDR3 is CASSSGTRSEQYF. The CDR3 DNA reads as TGCGCCAGCAGCTCGGGGACCCGTAGCGAGCAGTACTTC.

This clone has only a few counts. This chain connects TRBV18 to TRBJ2-1; 9 bases match TRBD1. The CDR3 covers 17 residues. The germline V gene encodes CDR1 KGHSH and CDR2 LQKENI. V shed 4 bases and J 4 bases; nucleotides not matched to a gene: 11. CDR3 coding DNA: TGTGCCAGCTCACTCATTAATACAGGGGGCCGATACAATGAGCAGTTCTTC. As protein: CASSLINTGGRYNEQFF.